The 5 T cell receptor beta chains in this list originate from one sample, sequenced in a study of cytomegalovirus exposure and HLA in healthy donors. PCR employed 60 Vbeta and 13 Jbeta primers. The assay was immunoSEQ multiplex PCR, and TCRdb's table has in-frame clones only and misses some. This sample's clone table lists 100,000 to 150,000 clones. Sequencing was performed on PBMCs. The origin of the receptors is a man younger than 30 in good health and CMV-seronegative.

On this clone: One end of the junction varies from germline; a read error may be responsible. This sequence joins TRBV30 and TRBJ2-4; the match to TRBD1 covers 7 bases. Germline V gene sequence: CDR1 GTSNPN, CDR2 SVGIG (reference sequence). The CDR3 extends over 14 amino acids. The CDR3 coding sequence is TGTGCCTACTACAGGGGAGCCTCCCCAAACATTCAGTACTTT. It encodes CAYYRGASPNIQYF.

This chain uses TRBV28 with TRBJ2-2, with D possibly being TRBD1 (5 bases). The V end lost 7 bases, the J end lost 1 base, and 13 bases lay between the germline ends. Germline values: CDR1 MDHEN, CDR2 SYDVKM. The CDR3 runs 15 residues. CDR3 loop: CASKGSVGNTGELFF. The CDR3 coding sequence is TGTGCCAGCAAGGGGTCAGTGGGGAACACCGGGGAGCTGTTTTTT.

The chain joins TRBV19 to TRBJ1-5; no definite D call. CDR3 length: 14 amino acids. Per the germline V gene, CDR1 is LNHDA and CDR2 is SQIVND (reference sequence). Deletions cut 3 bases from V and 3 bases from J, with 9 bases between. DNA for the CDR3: TGTGCCAGTAGTATGAGGGCGGCCAATCAGCCCCAGCATTTT. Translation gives CASSMRAANQPQHF.

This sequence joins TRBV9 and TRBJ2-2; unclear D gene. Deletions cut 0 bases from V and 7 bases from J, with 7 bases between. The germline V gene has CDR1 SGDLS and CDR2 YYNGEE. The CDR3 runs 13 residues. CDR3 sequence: CASSVGTVGELFF. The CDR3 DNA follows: TGTGCCAGCAGCGTAGGTACGGTCGGGGAGCTGTTTTTT. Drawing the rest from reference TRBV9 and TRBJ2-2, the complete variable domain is DSGVTQTPKHLITATGQRVTLRCSPRSGDLSVYWYQQSLDQGLQFLIQYYNGEERAKGNILERFSAQQFPDLHSELNLSSLELGDSALYFCASSVGTVGELFFGEGSRLTVL.

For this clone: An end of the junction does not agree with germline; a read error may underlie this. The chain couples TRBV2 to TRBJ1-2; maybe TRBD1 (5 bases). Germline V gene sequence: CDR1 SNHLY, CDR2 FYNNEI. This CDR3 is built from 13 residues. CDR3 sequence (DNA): TGTGCCAGCACTGCGGGGGGGAGGACCTTGTCCGCCTTC. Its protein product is CASTAGGRTLSAF.